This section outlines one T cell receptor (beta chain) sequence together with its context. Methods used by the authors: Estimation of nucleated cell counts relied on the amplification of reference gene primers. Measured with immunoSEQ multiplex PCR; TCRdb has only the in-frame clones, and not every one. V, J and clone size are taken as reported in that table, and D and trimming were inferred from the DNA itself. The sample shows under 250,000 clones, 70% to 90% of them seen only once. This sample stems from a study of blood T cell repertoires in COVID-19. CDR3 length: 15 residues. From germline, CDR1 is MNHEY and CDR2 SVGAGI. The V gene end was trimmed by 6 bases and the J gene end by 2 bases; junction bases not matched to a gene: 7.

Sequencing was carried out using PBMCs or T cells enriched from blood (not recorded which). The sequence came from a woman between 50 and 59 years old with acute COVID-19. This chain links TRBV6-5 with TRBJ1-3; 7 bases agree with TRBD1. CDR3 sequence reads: CASSRTGDPGNTIYF. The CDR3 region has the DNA TGTGCCAGCAGCCGAACAGGGGACCCTGGAAACACCATATATTTT.